This TCR beta chain was recorded in a study of T cells in Graves' hyperthyroidism and ophthalmopathy. Regarding the study as a whole: Most thyroid clonotypes expanded above 0.001 appeared in blood too.

Researchers amplified the TCR beta CDR3 regions from RNA transcripts. TCR CDR3 regions were first amplified by RT-PCR with HTBI primers. TCRdb passed the multiplex PCR reads through MiXCR, listing each CDR3 protein once. The data show 370,000 or so distinct CDR3 sequences, around a sixth seen once. At least ten counts were recorded for this clonotype. What it binds is unknown. Per the germline V gene, CDR1 is MNHNS and CDR2 is SASEGT. V dropped 5 bases and J dropped 7; count of bases not matched to a gene: 8. CDR3 length equals 16 residues. Disease duration under 2 months; hyperthyroidism patients were aged 18 to 65. Those patients with uncontrolled infection, other autoimmune disease, pregnancy or lactation were excluded. Blood sampling occurred at first hyperthyroidism diagnosis, ahead of any ophthalmopathy symptoms.

The material sequenced was blood. This receptor was taken from a woman aged 18 to 35 with Graves' hyperthyroidism that later progressed to Graves' ophthalmopathy. The chain recombines TRBV6-1 with TRBJ2-4, with 13 bases matching TRBD2. CDR3 nucleotides: TGTGCCAGCAGTCCTAGGACTAGCGGGAGTGCTAACATTCAGTACTTC. Its translation: CASSPRTSGSANIQYF.